Detailed here is one T cell receptor (beta chain). Germline CDR1 reads SGHKS; CDR2 reads YYEKEE (reference sequence). The V gene lost 1 base and the J gene lost 9 bases, with 8 bases spanning the gap. The CDR3 spans 12 residues. Assay used: immunoSEQ multiplex PCR; TCRdb lists only in-frame clones, some missing. Of about 2.1 million clones in the sample, about 92% were seen once. Naive CD8 cells comprised CD45RO-negative, CCR7-positively selected cells, excluding terminally differentiated effector memory CD45RA+ cells. The entry originates in a study of shared clonotypes between healthy human individuals.

The V gene is TRBV5-5, the J gene TRBJ2-1; D unclear. The sequenced sample consisted of naive CD8+ T cells from PBMCs. The sequence was collected from a man younger than 35 in good health. Some clones in this sample may be carry-over from other donors' samples. Written as DNA, the CDR3 is TGTGCCAGCAGCTTGTCGCGCAGTGAGCAGTTCTTC. This sequence encodes CASSLSRSEQFF.